This TCR beta chain was sequenced for a study of cytomegalovirus exposure and HLA in healthy donors. Study-wide results and caveats: A prior analysis recorded that most TCR beta V segments were productive about 87% or about 30% of the time.

Donors showed nominal health when sampled, although they likely had unrecorded immune exposures. PCR involved 60 Vbeta and 13 Jbeta primers. TCRdb's table, derived via immunoSEQ multiplex PCR, lists solely in-frame clones and lacks some. The table shows 100,000 to 150,000 clones, with around 80% occurring only once. The CDR3 loop spans 13 amino acids. Germline CDR1 and CDR2: SNHLY and FYNNEI. Trimming removed 10 bases from V and 4 bases from J, with 16 bases in between. On this clone itself: Its antigen is unidentified.

Specimen: PBMCs. The chain recombines TRBV2 with TRBJ1-2; D ambiguous. The TCR originated in a man aged 25 to 40 in good health and CMV-seropositive. CDR3: CATNPGSTYGYTF. DNA of the CDR3: TGTGCCACCAACCCCGGGTCTACCTATGGCTACACCTTC.